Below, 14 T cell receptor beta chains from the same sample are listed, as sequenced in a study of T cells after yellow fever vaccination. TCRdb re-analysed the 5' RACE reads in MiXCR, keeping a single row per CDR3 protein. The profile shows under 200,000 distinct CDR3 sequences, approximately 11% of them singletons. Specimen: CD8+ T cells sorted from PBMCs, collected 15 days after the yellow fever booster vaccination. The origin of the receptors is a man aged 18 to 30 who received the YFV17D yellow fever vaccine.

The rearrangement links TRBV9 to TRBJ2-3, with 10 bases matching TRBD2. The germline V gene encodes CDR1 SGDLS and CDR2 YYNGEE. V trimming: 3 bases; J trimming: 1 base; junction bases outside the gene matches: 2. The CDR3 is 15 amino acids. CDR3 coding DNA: TGTGCCAGCAGCGATACTAGCGGGGGCACAGATACGCAGTATTTT. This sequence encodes CASSDTSGGTDTQYF.

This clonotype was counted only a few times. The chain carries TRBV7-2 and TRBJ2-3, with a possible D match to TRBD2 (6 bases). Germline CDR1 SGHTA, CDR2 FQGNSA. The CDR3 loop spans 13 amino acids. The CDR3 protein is CAVAGSSTDTQYF. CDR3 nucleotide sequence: TGTGCGGTGGCGGGGTCTAGCACAGATACGCAGTATTTT.

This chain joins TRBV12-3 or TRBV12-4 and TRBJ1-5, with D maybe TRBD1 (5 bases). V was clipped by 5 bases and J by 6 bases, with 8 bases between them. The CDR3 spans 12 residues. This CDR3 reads CASSPDIQPQHF. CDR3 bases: TGTGCCAGCAGTCCGGACATTCAGCCCCAGCATTTT.

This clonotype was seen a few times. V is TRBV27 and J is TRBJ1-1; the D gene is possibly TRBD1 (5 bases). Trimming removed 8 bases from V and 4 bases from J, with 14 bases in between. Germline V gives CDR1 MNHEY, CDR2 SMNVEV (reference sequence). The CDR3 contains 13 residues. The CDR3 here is CASSPGLATEAFF. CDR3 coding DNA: TGTGCCAGCTCCCCGGGGCTGGCCACTGAAGCTTTCTTT.

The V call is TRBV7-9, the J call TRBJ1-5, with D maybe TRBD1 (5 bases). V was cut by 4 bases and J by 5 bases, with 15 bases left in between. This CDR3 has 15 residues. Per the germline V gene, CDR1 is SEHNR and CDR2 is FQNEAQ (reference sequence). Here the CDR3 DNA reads TGTGCCAGCAGCTCACCGGGAGGGGCTGATCAGCCCCAGCATTTT. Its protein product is CASSSPGGADQPQHF.

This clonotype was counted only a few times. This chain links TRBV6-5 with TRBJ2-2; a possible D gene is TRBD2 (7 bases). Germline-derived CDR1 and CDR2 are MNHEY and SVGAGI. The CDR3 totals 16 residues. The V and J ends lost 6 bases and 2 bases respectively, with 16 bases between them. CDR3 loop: CASRLTGGRNTGELFF. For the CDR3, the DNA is TGTGCCAGCAGGTTAACGGGGGGCCGCAACACCGGGGAGCTGTTTTTT.

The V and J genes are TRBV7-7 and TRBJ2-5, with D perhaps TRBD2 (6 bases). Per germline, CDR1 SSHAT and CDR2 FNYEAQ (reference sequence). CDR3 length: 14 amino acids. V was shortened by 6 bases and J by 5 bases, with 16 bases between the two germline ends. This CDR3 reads CASSSAGRYETQYF. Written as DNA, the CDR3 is TGTGCCAGCAGTTCCGCGGGGAGATATGAGACCCAGTACTTC.

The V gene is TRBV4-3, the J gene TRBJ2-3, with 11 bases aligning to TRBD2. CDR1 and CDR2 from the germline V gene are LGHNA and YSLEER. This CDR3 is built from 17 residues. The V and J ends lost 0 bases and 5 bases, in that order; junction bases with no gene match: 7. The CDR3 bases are TGCGCCAGCAGCCAAGAGAGGCGACTAGCGGGGAGAGATACGCAGTATTTT. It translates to CASSQERRLAGRDTQYF.

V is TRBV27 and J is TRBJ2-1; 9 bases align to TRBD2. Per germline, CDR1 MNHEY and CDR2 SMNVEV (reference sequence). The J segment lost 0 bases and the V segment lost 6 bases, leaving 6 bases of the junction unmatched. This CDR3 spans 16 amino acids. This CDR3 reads CASSPDSGGSYNEQFF. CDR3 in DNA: TGTGCCAGCAGCCCGGATAGCGGGGGCTCCTACAATGAGCAGTTCTTC.

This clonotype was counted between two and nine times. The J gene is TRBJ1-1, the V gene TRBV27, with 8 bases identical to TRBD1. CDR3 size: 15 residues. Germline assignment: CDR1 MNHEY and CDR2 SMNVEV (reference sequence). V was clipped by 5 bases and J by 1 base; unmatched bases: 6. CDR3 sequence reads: CASSPQGQANTEAFF. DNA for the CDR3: TGTGCCAGCAGTCCGCAGGGACAGGCGAACACTGAAGCTTTCTTT.

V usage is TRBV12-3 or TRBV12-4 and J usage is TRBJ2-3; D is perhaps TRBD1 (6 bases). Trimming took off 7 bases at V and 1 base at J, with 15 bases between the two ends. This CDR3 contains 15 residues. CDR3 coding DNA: TGTGCCAGCACCTTTCGCCGGACAGGCACAGATACGCAGTATTTT. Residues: CASTFRRTGTDTQYF.

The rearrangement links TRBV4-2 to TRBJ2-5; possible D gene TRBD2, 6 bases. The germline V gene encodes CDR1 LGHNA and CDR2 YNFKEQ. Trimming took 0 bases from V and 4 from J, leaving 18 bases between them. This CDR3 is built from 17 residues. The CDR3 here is CASSQDLGGGALETQYF. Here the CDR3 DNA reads TGTGCCAGCAGCCAAGATCTGGGCGGAGGGGCATTAGAGACCCAGTACTTC.

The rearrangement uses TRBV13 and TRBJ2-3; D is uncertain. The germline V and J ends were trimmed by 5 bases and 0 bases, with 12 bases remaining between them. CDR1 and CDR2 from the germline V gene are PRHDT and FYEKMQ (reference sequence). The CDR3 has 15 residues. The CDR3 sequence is CASSPLGASTDTQYF. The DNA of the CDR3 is TGTGCCAGCAGCCCCCTTGGAGCTAGCACAGATACGCAGTATTTT.

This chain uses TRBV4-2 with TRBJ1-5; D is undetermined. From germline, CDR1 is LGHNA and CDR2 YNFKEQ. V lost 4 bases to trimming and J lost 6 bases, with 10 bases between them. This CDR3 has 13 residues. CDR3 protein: CASSPSPSQPQHF. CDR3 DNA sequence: TGTGCCAGCAGCCCGTCCCCAAGTCAGCCCCAGCATTTT.